A selection of T cell receptor beta chains follows, all from one sample in a study of blood T cell repertoires in COVID-19. Produced via immunoSEQ multiplex PCR; TCRdb's table is partial and in-frame only. The data hold about 290,000 clones, with around four fifths observed a single time. Sequenced input: peripheral blood. These receptors originate from a woman aged 45-65 years with active or convalescent COVID-19. Each CDR3 is given with its conserved first and last residue. D genes are given only for firm matches.

j_call v_call d_call cdr3_nt cdr3_aa
TRBJ1-4 TRBV4-1 TRBD1 TGCGCCAGCAGCCAAGATCACAGGGGGCAGAAAAAACTGTTTTTT CASSQDHRGQKKLFF
TRBJ1-2 TRBV5-1 NA TGCGCCAGCAGCTCCCCTTACGAGGGCGCTAGCTATGGCTACACCTTC CASSSPYEGASYGYTF
TRBJ1-5 TRBV5-5 NA TGTGCCAGCAGCTTGGCCCTACAGGACCCCAGGAAGCCCCAGCATTTT CASSLALQDPRKPQHF
TRBJ2-1 TRBV7-2 NA TGTGCCAGCAGCTTAGCGGGTCTGGGCGGGTACAATGAGCAGTTCTTC CASSLAGLGGYNEQFF
TRBJ1-4 TRBV19 TRBD1 TGTGCCAGTAACGTTCCGTCGGGGGACAGGAGTAATGAAAAACTGTTTTTT CASNVPSGDRSNEKLFF
TRBJ1-5 TRBV5-8 NA TGTGCCAGCAGCCTAGAGGGAACAGCCAGTCAGCCCCAGCATTTT CASSLEGTASQPQHF
TRBJ2-1 TRBV24-1 TRBD2 TGTGCCACCAGTGGGGGGCTAGCGGGAGACTACAATGAGCAGTTCTTC CATSGGLAGDYNEQFF
TRBJ1-3 TRBV20-1 NA TGCAGTGCTAGTCCCAGCTCTGGAAACACCATATATTTT CSASPSSGNTIYF
TRBJ2-7 TRBV27 TRBD1 TGTGCCAGCAGCCTTAAACCCGGGACAGGGGCCAGCTACGAGCAGTACTTC CASSLKPGTGASYEQYF
TRBJ1-2 TRBV10-3 NA TGTGCCATCAGTGGATTCTCGAATCAGGGCGGGATCTATGGCTACACCTTC CAISGFSNQGGIYGYTF